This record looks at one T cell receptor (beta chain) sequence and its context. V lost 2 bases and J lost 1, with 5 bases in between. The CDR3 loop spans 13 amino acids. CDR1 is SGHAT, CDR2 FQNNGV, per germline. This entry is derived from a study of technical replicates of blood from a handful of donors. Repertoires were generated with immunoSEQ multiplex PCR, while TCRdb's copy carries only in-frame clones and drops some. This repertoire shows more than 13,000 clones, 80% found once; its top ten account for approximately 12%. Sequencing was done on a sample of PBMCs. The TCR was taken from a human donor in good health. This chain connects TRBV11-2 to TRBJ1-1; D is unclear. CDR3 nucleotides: TGTGCCAGCAGCTTAAGGAGGAACACTGAAGCTTTCTTT. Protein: CASSLRRNTEAFF. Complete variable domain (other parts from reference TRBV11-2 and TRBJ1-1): EAGVAQSPRYKIIEKRQSVAFWCNPISGHATLYWYQQILGQGPKLLIQFQNNGVVDDSQLPKDRFSAERLKGVDSTLKIQPAKLEDSAVYLCASSLRRNTEAFFGQGTRLTVV.